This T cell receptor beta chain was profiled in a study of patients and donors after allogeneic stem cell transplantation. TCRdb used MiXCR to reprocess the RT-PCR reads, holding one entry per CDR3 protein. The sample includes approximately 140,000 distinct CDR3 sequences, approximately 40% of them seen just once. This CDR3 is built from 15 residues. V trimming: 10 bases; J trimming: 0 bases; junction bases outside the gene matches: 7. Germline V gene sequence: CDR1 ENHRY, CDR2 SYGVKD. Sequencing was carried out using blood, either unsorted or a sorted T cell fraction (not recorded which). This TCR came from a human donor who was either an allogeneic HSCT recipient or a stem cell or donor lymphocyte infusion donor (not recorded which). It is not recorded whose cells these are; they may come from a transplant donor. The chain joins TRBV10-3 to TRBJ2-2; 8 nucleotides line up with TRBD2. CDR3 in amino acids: CATSTSATNTGELFF. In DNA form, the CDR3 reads TGTGCCACCTCGACTAGCGCAACGAACACCGGGGAGCTGTTTTTT.